This TCR beta chain appears in the sequencing data of a study of shared clonotypes between healthy human individuals. The naive CD8 fraction comprised CD45RO-negative cells positively selected for CCR7 and excluded terminally differentiated effector memory CD45RA+ cells. Germline CDR1 is SGHTA and CDR2 is FQGNSA. V dropped 4 bases and J dropped 0; count of bases not matched to a gene: 7. This CDR3 spans 18 amino acids. The genomic DNA of each subset was split evenly across several immunoSEQ plates. Sorted-subset replicate PCRs used 200 ng DNA, about 30,000 T cell genomes. TCRdb's copy holds only in-frame clones and misses some; the assay was immunoSEQ multiplex PCR. The sample has some 630,000 clones; roughly 95% are singletons.

J is TRBJ2-1 and V is TRBV7-2, with 12 bases lining up with TRBD2. This clonotype originated in a woman aged 25 to 39 in good health. Sequenced input: naive CD8+ T cells sorted from blood. The CDR3 spells CASSYGLAGGGSYNEQFF. Written as DNA, the CDR3 is TGTGCCAGCAGCTATGGGCTAGCGGGAGGGGGCTCCTACAATGAGCAGTTCTTC.